The 24 T cell receptor beta chains below come from one sample, sequenced in a study of graft-versus-host responses after intestinal transplantation. Produced via immunoSEQ multiplex PCR; TCRdb's table is partial and in-frame only. The sample lists 15,000 to 20,000 clones, around 90% seen once, with roughly 2.1% in the top ten. The material was PBMCs, obtained less than 400 days after transplant. The receptors here all came from a human patient who received an intestinal transplant, so some T cells may come from the graft donor.

The rearrangement links TRBV2 to TRBJ1-4; D gene unclear. V was cut by 7 bases and J by 8 bases, with 14 bases left in between. This CDR3 contains 13 residues. CDR1 and CDR2 (germline): SNHLY, FYNNEI. CDR3 sequence reads: CASKEGGREKLFF. The CDR3, as DNA: TGTGCCAGCAAGGAGGGCGGCCGGGAAAAACTGTTTTTT.

This chain uses TRBV11-2 with TRBJ2-1; 7 nucleotides match TRBD2. Germline V gene lookup returns CDR1 SGHAT and CDR2 FQNNGV. V dropped 0 bases and J dropped 5; count of bases not matched to a gene: 10. The CDR3 is 17 residues long. CDR3 amino acids: CASSLDPGLGNHNEQFF. CDR3 nucleotide sequence: TGTGCCAGCAGCTTAGACCCTGGACTAGGGAATCACAATGAGCAGTTCTTC.

This chain links TRBV2 with TRBJ2-1; 8 bases match TRBD2. Germline V gene lookup returns CDR1 SNHLY and CDR2 FYNNEI. The J segment lost 6 bases and the V segment lost 7 bases, leaving 5 bases of the junction unmatched. The CDR3 covers 13 residues. DNA for the CDR3: TGTGCCAGCACCGAGGGACTAGGCAATGAGCAGTTCTTC. Its protein product is CASTEGLGNEQFF. Combining the CDR3 with reference TRBV2 and TRBJ2-1 gives the whole variable domain EPEVTQTPSHQVTQMGQEVILRCVPISNHLYFYWYRQILGQKVEFLVSFYNNEISEKSEIFDDQFSVERPDGSNFTLKIRSTKLEDSAMYFCASTEGLGNEQFFGPGTRLTVL.

This rearrangement joins TRBV21-1 to TRBJ1-5; TRBD1 is the table's D call, not checked against the DNA. TRBV21-1 is assigned pseudogene status. The length of the CDR3 is 17 residues. CDR3 in amino acids: CASSKKDRGRGDQPQHF. CDR3 sequence (DNA): TGTGCCAGCAGCAAAAAGGACAGGGGGCGAGGAGATCAGCCCCAGCATTTT.

The chain has TRBV6-4 and TRBJ2-2, with 9 bases matching TRBD2. The CDR3 totals 15 residues. The germline V gene encodes CDR1 MRHNA and CDR2 SNTAGT. The trim removed 0 bases at V and 4 bases at J, leaving 0 bases unmatched. The CDR3 here is CASSDSSGSTGELFF. For the CDR3, the DNA is TGTGCCAGCAGTGACTCTAGCGGGAGCACCGGGGAGCTGTTTTTT.

This rearrangement joins TRBV11-2 to TRBJ1-1; 7 bases align to TRBD1. The trim removed 2 bases at V and 3 bases at J, leaving 9 bases unmatched. The CDR3 is 16 residues long. The germline CDR1 and CDR2 sequences are SGHAT and FQNNGV. CDR3 in DNA: TGTGCCAGCAGCTTACTTCCCGGACAGGAGCACACTGAAGCTTTCTTT. Translating gives CASSLLPGQEHTEAFF.

The chain couples TRBV21-1 to TRBJ1-2; the listed D gene, TRBD1, was not tested against the DNA. TRBV21-1 counts as a pseudogene. The CDR3 is 17 residues long. The CDR3 protein is CASRSCLGYRKTYGYTF. CDR3 coding DNA: TGTGCCAGCAGATCATGTTTAGGCTACAGAAAGACCTATGGCTACACCTTC.

The chain has TRBV5-5 and TRBJ2-5; 9 nucleotides agree with TRBD1. The CDR3 loop spans 15 amino acids. After removal of 4 bases from V and 4 bases from J, the junction contained 8 bases not matched to a gene. The germline gives CDR1 SGHKS, CDR2 YYEKEE (reference sequence). CDR3: CASSLGQGTGETQYF. The CDR3 DNA reads as TGTGCCAGCAGCCTCGGACAGGGGACGGGAGAGACCCAGTACTTC.

The rearrangement uses TRBV5-1 and TRBJ2-1; TRBD1 aligns across 8 bases. CDR1 and CDR2 (germline): SGHRS, YFSETQ. J was trimmed by 6 bases and V by 4 bases; bases with no gene match: 12. This CDR3 spans 16 amino acids. The CDR3 DNA reads as TGCGCCAGCAGCCCCCTGGCGGACAGGGTGGGCAATGAGCAGTTCTTC. It is translated as CASSPLADRVGNEQFF.

The J gene is TRBJ2-7, the V gene TRBV6-1; D is possibly TRBD1 (6 bases). The V gene's germline CDR1 is MNHNS and CDR2 SASEGT. CDR3 size: 12 residues. With 6 bases removed from V and 1 base from J, the gap between germline ends came to 7 bases. The DNA for the CDR3 is TGTGCCAGCAGGGACAGTTCCTACGAGCAGTACTTC. Translation: CASRDSSYEQYF.

This clone turned up a few times. The chain recombines TRBV5-6 with TRBJ2-7; 7 nucleotides match TRBD2. The V gene end was trimmed by 1 base and the J gene end by 5 bases; junction bases not matched to a gene: 12. The CDR3 runs to 16 residues. In germline, CDR1 is SGHDT, CDR2 YYEEEE. The CDR3 DNA is TGTGCCAGCAGCTTGTACCCCGGGACTAACTTCAACGAGCAGTACTTC. Translated, it gives CASSLYPGTNFNEQYF.

The chain combines TRBV6-1 with TRBJ1-2; D remains unclear. This CDR3 region has 13 residues. Germline CDR1 reads MNHNS; CDR2 reads SASEGT. The V end was cut by 0 bases, the J end by 10 bases, with 12 bases between. CDR3 nucleotide sequence: TGTGCCAGCAGTGAAGCGCGGCAGGCCTACTACACCTTC. Translating it yields CASSEARQAYYTF.

With respect to this clone: Other DNA sequences in this sample translate to the same CDR3. The genes are TRBV4-1 and TRBJ1-2; D remains unclear. Trimming cost V 0 bases and J 4 bases, with 12 bases left between them. The CDR3 consists of 15 residues. Germline CDR1 and CDR2: MGHRA and YSYEKL. CDR3 protein: CASSQDTEAFYGYTF. CDR3 nucleotide sequence: TGCGCCAGCAGCCAAGATACGGAGGCTTTCTATGGCTACACCTTC.

The J gene is TRBJ1-4, the V gene TRBV6-5, with D uncertain. This CDR3 contains 15 residues. V shed 2 bases and J shed 3 bases, with 10 bases lying between them. Germline V gives CDR1 MNHEY, CDR2 SVGAGI. The CDR3 protein is CASSYGGWSNEKLFF. The CDR3 coding sequence is TGTGCCAGCAGTTACGGAGGTTGGTCTAATGAAAAACTGTTTTTT.

This clone was observed a few times. The rearrangement links TRBV30 to TRBJ2-5; D unclear. Trimming left V 0 bases short and J 5 bases short, with 4 bases between. Per germline, CDR1 GTSNPN and CDR2 SVGIG (reference sequence). This CDR3 is 11 amino acids long. CDR3 bases: TGTGCCTGGAGTGTGGGGGAGACCCAGTACTTC. Translation: CAWSVGETQYF.

The J gene is TRBJ1-2, the V gene TRBV5-8; TRBD1 agrees at 10 bases. J gave up 7 bases and V 7 bases, and 10 bases lay outside the gene matches. Germline V lookup: CDR1 SGHTS, CDR2 YDEGEE. The CDR3 totals 14 residues. The CDR3 nucleotides are TGTGCCAGCGCGCCGATAGGGGACAGGGGTGGCTACACCTTC. Its protein is CASAPIGDRGGYTF. The whole variable domain, filled in from reference TRBV5-8 and TRBJ1-2, reads EAGVTQSPTHLIKTRGQQATLRCSPISGHTSVYWYQQALGLGLQFLLWYDEGEERNRGNFPPRFSGRQFPNYSSELNVNALELEDSALYLCASAPIGDRGGYTFGSGTRLTVV.

The chain employs TRBV5-6 and TRBJ2-7; D ambiguous. Looked up from germline, CDR1 is SGHDT and CDR2 is YYEEEE. The CDR3 has 13 residues. Trimming pared 2 bases from V and 7 bases from J, leaving 13 bases between. CDR3 sequence reads: CASSLGPAWEQYF. The CDR3 nucleotides read TGTGCCAGCAGCTTAGGCCCCGCTTGGGAGCAGTACTTC.

The rearrangement joins TRBV6-1 to TRBJ1-6; 7 bases match TRBD1. Unmatched junction bases numbered 1, after V lost 5 bases and J lost 0 bases. The length of the CDR3 is 15 residues. Germline values: CDR1 MNHNS, CDR2 SASEGT. The CDR3 DNA reads TGTGCCAGCAGTTGGGACAGCTCCTATAATTCACCCCTCCACTTT. Its translation is CASSWDSSYNSPLHF.

This clone was counted only a few times. The gene calls are TRBV5-4 and TRBJ2-2; TRBD2 matches at 8 bases. Germline CDR1 reads SGHNT; CDR2 reads YYREEE (reference sequence). This CDR3 contains 15 residues. J gave up 0 bases and V 3 bases, and 1 base lay outside the gene matches. CDR3 protein: CASSSAGANTGELFF. In nucleotides, the CDR3 is TGTGCCAGCAGCTCAGCGGGAGCGAACACCGGGGAGCTGTTTTTT. The whole variable domain, filled in from reference TRBV5-4 and TRBJ2-2, reads ETGVTQSPTHLIKTRGQQVTLRCSSQSGHNTVSWYQQALGQGPQFIFQYYREEENGRGNFPPRFSGLQFPNYSSELNVNALELDDSALYLCASSSAGANTGELFFGEGSRLTVL.

The CDR3 loop reads CASSSTGLADYRTDTQYF. The DNA of the CDR3 is TGTGCCAGCAGCTCGACGGGACTAGCGGATTACCGCACAGATACGCAGTATTTT. The V and J genes are TRBV11-3 and TRBJ2-3, with TRBD2 matching over 11 bases. After removal of 4 bases from V and 1 base from J, the junction contained 10 bases not matched to a gene. Germline CDR1 reads SGHNT; CDR2 reads YENEEA. The CDR3 is 18 residues long.

The rearrangement joins TRBV28 to TRBJ2-7; no reliable D call. V gave up 1 base and J gave up 7 bases, with 8 bases separating them. Germline CDR1 is MDHEN and CDR2 is SYDVKM. The CDR3 spans 12 residues. CDR3 loop: CASSLYAREQYF. The CDR3 DNA reads as TGTGCCAGCAGTTTATACGCTCGGGAGCAGTACTTC. Full variable domain (outside the CDR3, taken from reference TRBV28 and TRBJ2-7): DVKVTQSSRYLVKRTGEKVFLECVQDMDHENMFWYRQDPGLGLRLIYFSYDVKMKEKGDIPEGYSVSREKKERFSLILESASTNQTSMYLCASSLYAREQYFGPGTRLTVT.

Only a few counts were recorded for this clone. The chain couples TRBV5-1 to TRBJ2-5; D not certain. Per germline, CDR1 SGHRS and CDR2 YFSETQ. Trimming removed 0 bases from V and 5 bases from J, with 14 bases in between. The CDR3 totals 15 residues. The chain's CDR3 is CASSLDTASGETQYF. The CDR3 region has the DNA TGCGCCAGCAGCTTGGATACGGCTAGTGGTGAGACCCAGTACTTC. Together with reference TRBV5-1 and TRBJ2-5, the CDR3 gives the full variable domain: KAGVTQTPRYLIKTRGQQVTLSCSPISGHRSVSWYQQTPGQGLQFLFEYFSETQRNKGNFPGRFSGRQFSNSRSEMNVSTLELGDSALYLCASSLDTASGETQYFGPGTRLLVL.

The chain has TRBV5-1 and TRBJ2-3, with D tentatively TRBD1 or TRBD2 (5 bases each). Germline V CDR1 and CDR2: SGHRS, YFSETQ. Deletions cut 0 bases from V and 0 bases from J, with 11 bases between. This CDR3 has 16 residues. The CDR3 loop reads CASSLEGPPSTDTQYF. The CDR3 DNA is TGCGCCAGCAGCTTGGAGGGACCACCTAGCACAGATACGCAGTATTTT.

This clone was picked up one time. This sequence joins TRBV6-5 and TRBJ1-5; perhaps TRBD1 as D (5 bases). With 9 bases removed from V and 2 bases from J, the gap between germline ends came to 11 bases. Germline CDR1 reads MNHEY; CDR2 reads SVGAGI. This CDR3 is 13 amino acids long. CDR3 in DNA: TGTGCCAGTAGAGGGGATGGCAATCAGCCCCAGCATTTT. This translates into CASRGDGNQPQHF.